Listed below are T cell receptor beta chains from one sample, sequenced in a study of T cell responses to AZD1222 COVID-19 vaccine. The method was immunoSEQ multiplex PCR; TCRdb's version includes in-frame clones alone and lacks a portion of them. The sample has 120,000 to 150,000 clones; about 93% are singletons. The material was peripheral blood, obtained on day 0 of MenACWY control vaccination. The receptors derive from an adult in good health. CDR3s include the opening cysteine and the closing phenylalanine or tryptophan. A D gene is named only where the DNA matches it firmly. Size tells how often a clone was seen (once, few, many) or the class of an expanded clone, and some rows leave it out.

J	V	size	D	CDR3	DNA
TRBJ1-5	TRBV2	.	.	CASTRRYSNQPQHF	TGTGCCAGCACCCGCCGGTATAGCAATCAGCCCCAGCATTTT
TRBJ1-1	TRBV6-6	once	.	CASSYLQGYTEAFF	TGTGCCAGCAGTTACTTGCAGGGGTACACTGAAGCTTTCTTT
TRBJ1-4	TRBV28	once	.	CATRVGGREKLFF	TGTGCCACCAGGGTCGGGGGTAGGGAAAAACTGTTTTTT
TRBJ1-2	TRBV5-4	.	.	CASSLLRSSYGYTF	TGTGCCAGCAGCTTGCTGCGGAGTTCCTATGGCTACACCTTC
TRBJ1-6	TRBV27	.	.	CASSLTGGVSPLHF	TGTGCCAGCAGTTTAACGGGGGGGGTTTCACCCCTCCACTTT
TRBJ2-2	TRBV5-1	once	TRBD1	CASSPGQGGTGELFF	TGCGCCAGCAGCCCGGGACAGGGAGGCACCGGGGAGCTGTTTTTT
TRBJ2-7	TRBV11-1	.	.	CATQKQDTYEQYF	TGTGCCACCCAGAAACAGGATACCTACGAGCAGTACTTC
TRBJ1-2	TRBV28	.	TRBD1	CASSPQGIDYGYTF	TGTGCCAGCAGTCCACAGGGGATTGACTATGGCTACACCTTC
TRBJ2-1	TRBV6-5	.	.	CASSLEQSSYNEQFF	TGTGCCAGCAGCCTAGAGCAGAGCTCCTACAATGAGCAGTTCTTC
TRBJ2-1	TRBV27	.	TRBD1	CASSLLGQGPYNEQFF	TGTGCCAGCAGTTTACTCGGACAGGGACCCTACAATGAGCAGTTCTTC
TRBJ2-7	TRBV19	.	.	CASSINRLEQYF	TGTGCCAGTAGTATAAACCGCCTCGAGCAGTACTTC
TRBJ2-7	TRBV11-2	once	.	CASSLEGADRYSYEQYF	TGTGCCAGCAGCTTAGAGGGGGCAGACAGATACTCCTACGAGCAGTACTTC
TRBJ2-7	TRBV5-3	.	.	CARSLGSRSYEQYF	TGTGCCAGAAGCTTGGGGAGTAGATCCTACGAGCAGTACTTC
TRBJ1-5	TRBV11-1	.	TRBD1	CASSLTGVNQPQHF	TGTGCCAGCAGTTTGACAGGGGTAAATCAGCCCCAGCATTTT
TRBJ2-7	TRBV3-1/TRBV3-2	.	TRBD2	CASSQVLAGGHYEQYF	TGTGCCAGCAGCCAAGTCCTAGCGGGGGGGCACTACGAGCAGTACTTC
TRBJ1-3	TRBV7-6	.	TRBD1	CASSPGGTGTGNTIYF	TGTGCCAGCAGCCCAGGGGGGACAGGGACTGGAAACACCATATATTTT
TRBJ2-7	TRBV6-1	.	TRBD1	CASSDGTGSSYEQYF	TGTGCCAGCAGTGACGGGACAGGGAGCTCCTACGAGCAGTACTTC
TRBJ2-2	TRBV2	.	.	CASSLTTGNTGELFF	TGTGCCAGCAGCTTGACGACAGGGAACACCGGGGAGCTGTTTTTT
TRBJ2-1	TRBV10-3	.	.	CAIGGGLTYNEQFF	TGTGCCATCGGAGGCGGACTTACCTACAATGAGCAGTTCTTC
TRBJ2-3	TRBV28	.	TRBD1	CASSWTGFFNTQYF	TGTGCCAGCAGTTGGACAGGTTTTTTTAATACGCAGTATTTT